Detailed here is one TCR beta chain. The sample belongs to a study of blood T cell repertoires in COVID-19. Whole-study context: The origin of the acute and convalescent COVID-19 samples was the United States, Italy and Spain.

Using immunoSEQ multiplex PCR, the repertoire was profiled, and TCRdb retains in-frame clones only, with some absent. Of about 190,000 clones listed, about 85% are singletons. Trimming removed 0 bases from V and 2 bases from J, with 10 bases in between. There are 15 residues in the CDR3. The germline V gene encodes CDR1 SGHDT and CDR2 YYEEEE. The chain is built from TRBV5-6 and TRBJ2-3; D is uncertain. The sample consisted of peripheral blood. This TCR was sampled from a young man with acute or convalescent COVID-19. In nucleotides, the CDR3 is TGTGCCAGCAGCTTGGGTGGTTCTAACACAGATACGCAGTATTTT. Its protein is CASSLGGSNTDTQYF.